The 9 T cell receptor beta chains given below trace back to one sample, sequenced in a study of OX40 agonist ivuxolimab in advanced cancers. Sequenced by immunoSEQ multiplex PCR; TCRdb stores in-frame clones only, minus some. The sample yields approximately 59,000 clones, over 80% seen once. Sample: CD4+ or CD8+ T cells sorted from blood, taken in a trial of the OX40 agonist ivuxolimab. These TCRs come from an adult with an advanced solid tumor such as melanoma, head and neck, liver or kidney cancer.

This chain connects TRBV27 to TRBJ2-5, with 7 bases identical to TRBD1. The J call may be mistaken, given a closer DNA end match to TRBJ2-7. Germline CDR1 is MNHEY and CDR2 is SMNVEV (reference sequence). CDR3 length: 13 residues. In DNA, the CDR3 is TGTGCCAGCAGTTCCCAGGGGACAGACGAGCAGTACTTC. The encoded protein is CASSSQGTDEQYF.

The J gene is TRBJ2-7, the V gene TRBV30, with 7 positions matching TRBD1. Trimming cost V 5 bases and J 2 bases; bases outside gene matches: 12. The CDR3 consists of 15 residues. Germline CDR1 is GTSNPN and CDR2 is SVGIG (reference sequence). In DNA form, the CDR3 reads TGTGCCTGGGGACCCACAGGGGTTAGTCCCTACGAGCAGTACTTC. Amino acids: CAWGPTGVSPYEQYF.

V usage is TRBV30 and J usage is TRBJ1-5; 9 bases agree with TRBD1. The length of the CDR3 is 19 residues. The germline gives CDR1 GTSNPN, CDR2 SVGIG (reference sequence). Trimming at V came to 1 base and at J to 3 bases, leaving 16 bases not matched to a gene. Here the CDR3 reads CAWSGGQGKIGWLNQPQHF. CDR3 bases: TGTGCCTGGAGTGGGGGACAGGGTAAAATCGGTTGGCTCAATCAGCCCCAGCATTTT.

CDR3 in DNA: TGTGCCAGCAATGTCAGGGGCACTGAAGCTTTCTTT. Amino acids: CASNVRGTEAFF. The rearrangement uses TRBV28 and TRBJ1-1; weak D call: TRBD1 (6 bases). Per germline, CDR1 MDHEN and CDR2 SYDVKM. This CDR3 is built from 12 residues. Trimming removed 7 bases from V and 4 bases from J, with 10 bases in between.

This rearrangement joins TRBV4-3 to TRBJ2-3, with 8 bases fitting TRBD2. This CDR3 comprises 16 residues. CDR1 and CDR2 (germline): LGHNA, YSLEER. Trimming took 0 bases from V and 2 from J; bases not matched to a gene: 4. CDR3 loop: CASSQEVAGLTDTQYF. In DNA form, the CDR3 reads TGCGCCAGCAGCCAAGAGGTAGCGGGACTCACAGATACGCAGTATTTT.

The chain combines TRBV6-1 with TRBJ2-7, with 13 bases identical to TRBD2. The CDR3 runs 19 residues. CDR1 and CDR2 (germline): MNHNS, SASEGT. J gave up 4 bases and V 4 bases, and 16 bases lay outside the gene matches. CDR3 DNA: TGTGCCAGCAGTGGTTATTCGTGGACTAGCGGGAGTATGGGTTACGAGCAGTACTTC. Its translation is CASSGYSWTSGSMGYEQYF.

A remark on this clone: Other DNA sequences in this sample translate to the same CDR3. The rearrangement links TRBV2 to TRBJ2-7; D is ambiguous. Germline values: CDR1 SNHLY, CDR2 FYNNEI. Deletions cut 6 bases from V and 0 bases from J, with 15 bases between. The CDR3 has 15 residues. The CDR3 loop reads CASSPTPSSSYEQYF. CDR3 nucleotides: TGTGCCAGCAGCCCTACCCCTAGTTCCTCCTACGAGCAGTACTTC.

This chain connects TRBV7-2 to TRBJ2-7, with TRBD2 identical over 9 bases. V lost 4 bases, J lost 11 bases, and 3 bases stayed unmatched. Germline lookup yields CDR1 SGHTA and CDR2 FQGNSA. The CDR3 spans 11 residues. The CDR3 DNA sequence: TGTGCCAGCAGCTCTAGCGGGATGAAGTACTTC. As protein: CASSSSGMKYF.

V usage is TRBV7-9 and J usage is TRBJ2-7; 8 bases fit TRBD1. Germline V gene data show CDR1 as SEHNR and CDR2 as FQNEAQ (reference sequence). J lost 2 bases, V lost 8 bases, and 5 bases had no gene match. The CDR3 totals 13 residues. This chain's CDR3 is CASAGQGTYEQYF. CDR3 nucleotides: TGTGCCAGCGCTGGACAGGGAACCTACGAGCAGTACTTC.